This TCR beta chain was sequenced during a study of cytomegalovirus exposure and HLA in healthy donors. Study findings and constraints: Roughly even sequencing depth across donors was the assumption behind the presence/absence analyses. Later work associated around 18,000 TCR beta sequences with HLA alleles at 0.05 false discovery rate.

In regard to this clone: The antigen remains unidentified.

Germline V lookup: CDR1 MDHEN, CDR2 SYDVKM. The CDR3 contains 17 residues. The V end was cut by 4 bases, the J end by 8 bases, with 23 bases between. The PCR had 60 Vbeta and 13 Jbeta primers. In the authors' methods: Later work found tens of millions of unique TCR beta chains, with approximately 12 million shared. Some clones are missing from TCRdb's copy, which holds only in-frame ones; the method was immunoSEQ multiplex PCR. That table furnishes V, J and clone size, whereas the DNA furnished D and trimming. The table records 100,000 to 150,000 clones, around 68% of them present only once. The receptor comes from a man aged 40-49 years in good health and CMV-seropositive. The chain combines TRBV28 with TRBJ1-4, with unresolved D. Sequenced material: PBMCs. The CDR3 DNA sequence: TGTGCCAGCAGTTCTACCCTAGTAGTCCCGGGTTACGAAAAACTGTTTTTT. Encoded protein: CASSSTLVVPGYEKLFF.